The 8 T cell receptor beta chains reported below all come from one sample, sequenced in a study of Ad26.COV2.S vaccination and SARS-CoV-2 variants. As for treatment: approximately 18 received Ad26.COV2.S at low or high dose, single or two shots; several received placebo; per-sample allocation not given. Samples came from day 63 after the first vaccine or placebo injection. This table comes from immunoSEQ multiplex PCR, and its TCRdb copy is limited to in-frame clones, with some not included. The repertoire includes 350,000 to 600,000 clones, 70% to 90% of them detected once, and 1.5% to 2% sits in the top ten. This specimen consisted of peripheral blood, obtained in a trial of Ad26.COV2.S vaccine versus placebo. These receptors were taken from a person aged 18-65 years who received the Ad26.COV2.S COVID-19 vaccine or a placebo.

CDR3 coding DNA: TGTGCCAGCAGTAAACCGCCGACTAGCGAGCAGTACTTC. Its protein is CASSKPPTSEQYF. The rearrangement links TRBV28 to TRBJ2-7, with D perhaps matching TRBD2 (6 bases). This CDR3 spans 13 amino acids. Germline CDR1 and CDR2: MDHEN and SYDVKM. Trimming shortened V by 5 bases and J by 6 bases, and 14 bases separated the two germline ends.

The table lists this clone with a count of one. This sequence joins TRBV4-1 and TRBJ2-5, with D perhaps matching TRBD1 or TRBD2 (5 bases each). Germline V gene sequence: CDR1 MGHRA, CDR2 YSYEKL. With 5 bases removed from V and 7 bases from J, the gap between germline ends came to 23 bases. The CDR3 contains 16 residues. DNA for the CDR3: TGCGCCAGCAGCGTACAAGAAGAGGGGCCGGGTGGGACCCAGTACTTC. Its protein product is CASSVQEEGPGGTQYF.

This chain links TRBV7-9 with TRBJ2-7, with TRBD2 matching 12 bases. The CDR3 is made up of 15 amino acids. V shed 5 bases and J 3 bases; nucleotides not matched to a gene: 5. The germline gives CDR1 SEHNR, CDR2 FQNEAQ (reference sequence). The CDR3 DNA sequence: TGTGCCAGCAGCCTAACTAGCGGGAGGATCTACGAGCAGTACTTC. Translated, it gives CASSLTSGRIYEQYF.

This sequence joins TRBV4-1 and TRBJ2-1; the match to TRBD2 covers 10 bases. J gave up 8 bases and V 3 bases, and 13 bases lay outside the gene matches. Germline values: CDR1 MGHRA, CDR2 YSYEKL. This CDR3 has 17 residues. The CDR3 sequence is CASSQGTVTSGVYEQFF. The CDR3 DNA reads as TGCGCCAGCAGCCAGGGGACGGTAACTAGCGGGGTCTATGAGCAGTTCTTC.

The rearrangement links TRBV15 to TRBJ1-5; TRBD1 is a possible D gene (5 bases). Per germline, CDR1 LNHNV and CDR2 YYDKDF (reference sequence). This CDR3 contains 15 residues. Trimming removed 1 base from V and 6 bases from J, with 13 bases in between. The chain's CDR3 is CATSRGGRLTQPQHF. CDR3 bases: TGTGCCACCAGCAGAGGGGGGAGGTTGACTCAGCCCCAGCATTTT.

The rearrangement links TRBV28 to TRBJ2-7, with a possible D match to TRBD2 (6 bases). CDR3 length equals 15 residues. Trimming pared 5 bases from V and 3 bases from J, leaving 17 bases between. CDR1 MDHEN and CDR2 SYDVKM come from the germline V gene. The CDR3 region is CASSTPFGGIYEQYF. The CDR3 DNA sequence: TGTGCCAGCAGTACCCCTTTTGGAGGGATCTACGAGCAGTACTTC.

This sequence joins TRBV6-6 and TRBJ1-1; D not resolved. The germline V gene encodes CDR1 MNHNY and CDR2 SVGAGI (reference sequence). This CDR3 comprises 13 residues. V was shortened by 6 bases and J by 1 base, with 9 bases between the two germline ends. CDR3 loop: CASRHLPNTEAFF. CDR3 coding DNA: TGTGCCAGCAGACATCTACCGAACACTGAAGCTTTCTTT.

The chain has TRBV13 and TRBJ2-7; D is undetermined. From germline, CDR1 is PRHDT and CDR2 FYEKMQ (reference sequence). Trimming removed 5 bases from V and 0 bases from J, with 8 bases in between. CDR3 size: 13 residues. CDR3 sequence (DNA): TGTGCCAGCAGCGCCGTTCCCTCCTACGAGCAGTACTTC. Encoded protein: CASSAVPSYEQYF.